This TCR beta chain was found in a study of spatial heterogeneity in lung cancer (dated by TCRdb to the late 2010s). Some background on the complete study: Beta-chain transcripts were consistently detected in greater numbers than alpha-chain transcripts, which likely reflects a higher abundance of beta-chain transcripts. A strong correlation was found between TCR transcript counts in tumor regions and a T cell transcriptional module score from matched bulk RNA-seq. In the raw uncorrected reads, each unique combination of TCR and UMI appeared on average more than ten times. TCR alpha and beta repertoires were quantitatively compared across multiple tumor regions, matched nontumor lung and blood in non-small cell lung cancer. The study linked features of the TCR repertoire to counts of nonsynonymous mutations, which were determined by whole-exome sequencing of tumor tissue. Both alpha and beta chains were TCR-sequenced in samples taken at surgery, namely 220 tumor regions, 62 to 70 matched nontumor lung samples and 50 to 60 PBMC samples.

Study-wide findings and limitations: The count of ubiquitous expanded TCRs correlated with the count of ubiquitous nonsynonymous mutations, and the count of regional expanded TCRs correlated with the count of regional nonsynonymous mutations. Estimated TCR-seq coverage of tumor T cells was only about 7.4% for alpha chains and about 13% for beta chains. Confirming at a functional level the hypothesis that regional TCRs recognize regional mutations was considered to require additional single-cell paired TCR alpha and beta sequencing. The tumor nonsynonymous mutation count correlated with the number of expanded alpha and beta TCRs within the tumor.

Receptor amplification or capture employed 5' RACE. The instrument was a NextSeq 500. The TCR library protocol attached a unique molecular identifier to each TCR cDNA molecule to allow correction of PCR and sequencing errors. In the authors' own workflow: TCR identification, UMI-based error correction and CDR3 extraction were all carried out with Decombinator tools. TCRs above a frequency of 2 per 1,000, corresponding to the top 1% of the tumor frequency distribution, were defined as expanded. Expanded tumor TCRs statistically deemed absent (corrected P<0.05) from at least one tumor region were classed as regional, and all other expanded tumor TCRs were classed as ubiquitous. Each repertoire was subsampled 100 times to 5,000 TCRs, after which Renyi diversity was computed with the R vegan package. CDR3 similarity networks were built from amino acid triplet string-kernel similarity, with CDR3s being connected when pairwise similarity was above 0.82. TCRdb itself trimmed the public reads at Q25 with fastp, ran MiXCR and retained productive beta chains. For every CDR3 protein sequence, its rows merge into one entry that carries the most common genes and DNA. In this record, the V and J calls reflect TCRdb's handling and not the investigators' own analysis. This sample holds about 2,900 distinct CDR3 sequences; roughly a tenth were observed only once. The ten largest make up 6.3% of the sample.

The sample's time point label, decoded: sample taken at primary tumor resection. The donors were 60 to 80 patients from the lung TRACERx cohort who had early-stage, untreated non-small cell lung cancer. For TCR sequencing, whole RNA was extracted from tumor and nontumor lung tissue, or from cryopreserved PBMC samples, and no cell sorting was done. Only patients for whom sufficient RNA was available from at least two tumor regions were selected for TCR sequencing. Tumor and adjacent nontumor lung specimens were reviewed by a lung pathologist before selection. By its share of the sample, this clonotype is large (0.1 to 1%). Its antigen remains unidentified. Per-base quality was not reported, and no clone a single base away is much larger than it. The CDR3 contains 14 residues, cysteine and phenylalanine counted. The read is trimmed to its CDR3 DNA, 42 bases read in frame from base 1. From the germline V gene (reference sequence), CDR1 is SEHNR and CDR2 is FQNEAQ. V loses 5 bases, J loses 5 bases, and the germline ends lie 12 bases apart.

The origin of this receptor is a female donor with early-stage non-small cell lung cancer. The source was lung tumor tissue, collected at surgery. Recombination joined TRBV7-9 with TRBJ2-2; the D call is tentative, TRBD1 or TRBD2, as each matches 5 bases. Here the CDR3 is given as CASSRDHRTGELFF. The DNA sequence reads TGTGCCAGCAGCCGGGACCACAGAACCGGGGAGCTGTTTTTT. This CDR3, with the reference TRBV7-9 and TRBJ2-2 proteins standing in past its ends, gives the full variable domain DTGVSQNPRHKITKRGQNVTFRCDPISEHNRLYWYRQTLGQGPEFLTYFQNEAQLEKSRLLSDRFSAERPKGSFSTLEIQRTEQGDSAMYLCASSRDHRTGELFFGEGSRLTVL.